This T cell receptor (beta chain) was sequenced for a study of response to subunit inactivated influenza vaccine (dated by TCRdb to the late 2010s). Background on the whole study: Deep quantitative profiling of the T cell receptor repertoire was used in the study to follow responses to a trivalent subunit inactivated influenza vaccine. Overall study outcomes, separate from this receptor: It was suggested by the authors that each seasonal influenza vaccination may recruit only a limited number of new T cells.

This clonotype was counted only a few times. The clone's antigen remains unknown. No per-base quality is available; no much larger clone lies one base away. V and J are truncated by 0 bases and 6 bases respectively, leaving an intervening sequence of 12 bases. CDR1 and CDR2, looked up from the germline V gene, are MNHEY and SVGEGT. The CDR3, from cysteine to phenylalanine, totals 14 residues. The only DNA kept is the CDR3, 42 bases in frame from the first base. The library came from RT-PCR. Sequencing was carried out with an Illumina HiSeq 2500. The public sequencing data were trimmed at Q25 with fastp and processed into clonotypes with MiXCR by TCRdb, which kept only in-frame beta chains. Every CDR3 protein is listed once, alongside the most common genes and DNA of its rows. This sample comprises around 470,000 distinct CDR3 sequences, about 7.2% of them detected only once. About 12% of the sample belongs to the ten largest clones.

This clonotype originated in a man between 45 and 75 years old who received an inactivated influenza vaccine. Donor details come from another sample of the same person, matched by shared clones. The V gene is TRBV6-2 or TRBV6-3 and the J gene is TRBJ2-7, with a tentative D gene TRBD2 over 5 matching bases. This material consisted of PBMCs from blood, taken around 25 months after vaccination. CDR3 region: CASSYSTIGAEQYF. The bases read TGTGCCAGCAGTTACTCGACTATAGGTGCCGAGCAGTACTTC.